This T cell receptor beta chain came from a study of blood T cell repertoires in COVID-19. Study details: Collection of acute and convalescent COVID-19 samples took place in the United States, Italy and Spain. PBMCs, B-cell-depleted T cells, or T cells were the source of the cDNA or gDNA that made up the material.

Original handling: Reference gene primer amplification gave estimated nucleated cell counts. TCRdb keeps only in-frame clones here, not all; method: immunoSEQ multiplex PCR. V and J calls and clone size are those listed in that table; D and trimming were worked out from the DNA. The table includes tens of thousands of clones, just over 90% detected once. Specimen: peripheral blood. The source is a male donor with active COVID-19.

The CDR3 nucleotides read TGTGCCAGCAGAGCGCGGACAGGGGGTGGAACGCAGTATTTT. Protein: CASRARTGGGTQYF. The chain uses TRBV7-2 and TRBJ2-3, with 10 bases fitting TRBD1. Germline V CDR1 and CDR2: SGHTA, FQGNSA. This CDR3 is built from 14 residues. V was pared by 6 bases and J by 9 bases, with 9 bases of the junction left unmatched.